This passage covers 18 T cell receptor beta chains from one sample sequenced in a study of response to subunit inactivated influenza vaccine. TCRdb re-called the RT-PCR reads through MiXCR, storing one row per CDR3 protein. Of roughly 620,000 distinct CDR3 sequences listed, around 11% were seen once; the top ten hold approximately 11%. These sequences were also reported in another study, on T cells expressing NK-cell markers. That source notes: Making the TCR beta cDNA relied on 5'RACE template switching with UMIs.

The specimen comprised PBMCs from blood, sampled on the day of vaccination. The source of these receptors is a man in his forties or fifties who received an inactivated influenza vaccine.

The rearrangement joins TRBV5-1 to TRBJ1-6; no clear D gene. The CDR3 is made up of 16 amino acids. CDR1 is SGHRS and CDR2 is YFSETQ in the germline V gene. Trimming removed 3 bases from V and 5 bases from J, with 15 bases in between. CDR3 sequence reads: CASSSRPGRDNSPLHF. CDR3 DNA sequence: TGCGCCAGCAGCTCCCGACCTGGACGAGATAATTCACCCCTCCACTTT.

V and J are TRBV4-1 and TRBJ2-1; 10 bases match TRBD2. Germline V gives CDR1 MGHRA, CDR2 YSYEKL. This CDR3 is built from 14 residues. J gave up 8 bases and V 3 bases, and 4 bases lay outside the gene matches. CDR3 region: CASSQSGGADEQFF. The DNA for the CDR3 is TGCGCCAGCAGCCAGAGCGGGGGGGCTGATGAGCAGTTCTTC.

J is TRBJ2-5 and V is TRBV15; D is possibly TRBD2 (5 bases). Per the germline V gene, CDR1 is LNHNV and CDR2 is YYDKDF (reference sequence). The CDR3 is 15 residues long. V lost 1 base and J 1 base, leaving 10 bases between the germline ends. The CDR3 here is CATSRARGTQETQYF. The CDR3 DNA is TGTGCCACCAGCAGAGCCCGGGGAACCCAAGAGACCCAGTACTTC.

This chain links TRBV4-2 with TRBJ2-1; 8 bases are shared with TRBD2. Germline trimming cut 4 bases from V and 5 bases from J; bases unmatched to any gene: 13. The CDR3 runs 17 residues. In germline, CDR1 is LGHNA, CDR2 YNFKEQ. The CDR3 protein is CASSPPTGRGLDNEQFF. The CDR3 bases are TGTGCCAGCAGCCCACCTACCGGGAGGGGGTTGGACAATGAGCAGTTCTTC.

J is TRBJ2-1 and V is TRBV28, with 8 bases fitting TRBD1. Per the germline V gene, CDR1 is MDHEN and CDR2 is SYDVKM. The ends lost 5 bases at V and 9 bases at J; junction bases unmatched: 12. The CDR3 is 15 residues long. The CDR3: CASSTIRDRNFEQFF. Written as DNA, the CDR3 is TGTGCCAGCAGTACAATCCGGGACAGGAACTTTGAGCAGTTCTTC.

This clonotype was observed at least ten times. This chain connects TRBV12-3 or TRBV12-4 to TRBJ2-7, with TRBD1 matching 7 bases. The CDR3 loop spans 15 amino acids. The J segment lost 3 bases and the V segment lost 2 bases, leaving 7 bases of the junction unmatched. In nucleotides, the CDR3 is TGTGCCAGCAGTTTAATGGGACAGTCCAACTACGAGCAGTACTTC. As protein: CASSLMGQSNYEQYF.

In this sample, this clonotype turned up many times. The V gene is TRBV9, the J gene TRBJ2-3; D not certain. V lost 3 bases and J 7 bases, leaving 9 bases between the germline ends. CDR3 length equals 12 residues. Germline loops: CDR1 SGDLS, CDR2 YYNGEE. The CDR3 region is CASSGVRNTQYF. The CDR3 nucleotides read TGTGCCAGCAGCGGGGTGAGGAATACGCAGTATTTT.

The CDR3 loop reads CATSRDLGGRGEQYF. Written as DNA, the CDR3 is TGTGCCACCAGCAGAGATCTGGGCGGGAGAGGGGAGCAGTACTTC. The rearrangement joins TRBV15 to TRBJ2-7, with TRBD2 matching 7 bases. CDR1 is LNHNV and CDR2 is YYDKDF in the germline V gene (reference sequence). V gave up 0 bases and J gave up 7 bases; unmatched junction bases: 9. This CDR3 is built from 15 residues.

As to this clonotype: An end of the junction differs from the germline gene, which may be a read error. The chain couples TRBV12-3 or TRBV12-4 to TRBJ2-6, with a possible D match to TRBD1 (6 bases). The CDR3 consists of 20 residues. This CDR3 reads CASSFVTGLNSASGANVLNF. For the CDR3, the DNA is TGTGCCAGCAGTTTTGTCACAGGGTTAAATAGTGCCTCTGGGGCCAACGTCCTGAATTTC.

The sample holds many counts of this clonotype. J is TRBJ1-5 and V is TRBV12-3 or TRBV12-4, with no clear D. This CDR3 has 14 residues. The V end lost 4 bases, the J end lost 6 bases, and 13 bases lay between the germline ends. Here the CDR3 DNA reads TGTGCCAGCAGTTCTGAGGGTGTCACTCAGCCCCAGCATTTT. Amino acids: CASSSEGVTQPQHF.

This clonotype was found a few times. The genes are TRBV27 and TRBJ2-7; a possible D gene is TRBD1 (6 bases). In germline, CDR1 is MNHEY, CDR2 SMNVEV (reference sequence). The V end lost 8 bases, the J end lost 4 bases, and 18 bases lay between the germline ends. The CDR3 is 14 amino acids. CDR3: CASFSQGRIYEQYF. The CDR3 nucleotides read TGTGCCAGCTTTTCACAGGGAAGGATTTACGAGCAGTACTTC.

CDR3 in DNA: TGTGCCAGCAGTTTTTTACTCGGGACAGGGGGGTCCTACGAGCAGTACTTC. Its translation is CASSFLLGTGGSYEQYF. The chain has TRBV27 and TRBJ2-7, with 11 bases aligning to TRBD1. Germline CDR1 MNHEY, CDR2 SMNVEV (reference sequence). V dropped 3 bases and J dropped 1; count of bases not matched to a gene: 8. The CDR3 loop spans 17 amino acids.

This clonotype was counted a few times. This chain links TRBV10-3 with TRBJ2-3; D is undetermined. Trimming removed 2 bases from V and 3 bases from J, with 9 bases in between. The CDR3 runs to 14 residues. The V gene's germline CDR1 is ENHRY and CDR2 SYGVKD. CDR3 nucleotide sequence: TGTGCCATCAGTGAGGTTGGGGTAACAGATACGCAGTATTTT. Translation: CAISEVGVTDTQYF.

This sequence joins TRBV2 and TRBJ2-2; 13 nucleotides match TRBD2. Per the germline V gene, CDR1 is SNHLY and CDR2 is FYNNEI. CDR3 length: 15 residues. Trimming at V came to 4 bases and at J to 6 bases, leaving 2 bases not matched to a gene. Here the CDR3 DNA reads TGTGCCAGCAGTGTACTAGCGGGGGGGGCCGGGGAGCTGTTTTTT. Translation: CASSVLAGGAGELFF.

In this sample, this clonotype turned up a few times. The chain has TRBV29-1 and TRBJ2-1; 8 positions agree with TRBD1. V shed 7 bases, J shed 2 bases, and the junction held 4 bases outside the gene matches. CDR3 length: 13 amino acids. In germline, CDR1 is SQVTM, CDR2 ANQGSEA. This CDR3 reads CSADRGTYNEQFF. The CDR3 nucleotides are TGCAGCGCCGACAGGGGTACCTACAATGAGCAGTTCTTC.

This clonotype was counted between two and nine times. The gene calls are TRBV6-2 or TRBV6-3 and TRBJ2-3; D not certain. Per germline, CDR1 MNHEY and CDR2 SVGEGT. Between the trimmed V and J ends, which lost 2 bases and 8 bases, there was a span of 11 bases. The CDR3 is made up of 13 amino acids. Written as DNA, the CDR3 is TGTGCCAGCAGTTACCCCGCCTCTGGTACGCAGTATTTT. It specifies CASSYPASGTQYF.

This clonotype was counted ten times or more. V and J are TRBV12-3 or TRBV12-4 and TRBJ2-1, with D unclear. This CDR3 is built from 16 residues. Trimming took off 4 bases at V and 0 bases at J, with 13 bases between the two ends. The CDR3: CASSSRTESSYNEQFF. The CDR3 DNA reads TGTGCCAGCAGTTCCCGCACGGAGAGCTCCTACAATGAGCAGTTCTTC.

V and J are TRBV7-8 and TRBJ2-1; 8 nucleotides agree with TRBD2. Germline assignment: CDR1 SGHVS and CDR2 FQNEAQ. With V trimmed by 5 bases and J by 10 bases, 16 bases remained unmatched. The CDR3 is made up of 16 amino acids. The CDR3 region is CASSPSGSGMAAEQFF. The DNA of the CDR3 is TGTGCCAGCAGCCCTTCGGGTAGCGGGATGGCTGCGGAGCAGTTCTTC.